This note documents a single T cell receptor beta chain sequence. This clonotype was seen ten or more times. This receptor's antigen is unknown. Base qualities were left out, and no much larger clone turns up one base away. Trimming takes 1 base from V and 3 bases from J, and the germline ends sit 9 bases apart. CDR1 and CDR2 are drawn from the germline V gene (reference sequence): GTSNPN, SVGIG. The CDR3 numbers 13 residues from cysteine through phenylalanine. The only DNA kept is the CDR3, 39 bases in frame from the first base. The data originate from a study of regulatory T cells in long-lasting Graves disease (dated by TCRdb to 2020 to 2023). At the level of the whole study: Persistent Graves' disease meant more than 5 years of antithyroid drug treatment with TSH receptor autoantibodies that stayed positive. This study used TCR sequencing and RNA sequencing of peripheral blood to compare persistent Graves' disease patients against newly diagnosed Graves' disease patients. A total of around 35 samples were covered by TCR sequencing, comprising some 13 persistent and approximately 20 newly diagnosed Graves' disease patients. Antithyroid drugs had been taken for approximately 10 years on average by persistent Graves' disease patients in the clinical cohort. The study was registered as a clinical trial and conducted in China. Findings and caveats that apply to the study as a whole: Because the primary lesion, thyroid tissue, could not be accessed, the study looked at peripheral blood alone. Sequencing and analysis were restricted to the TCR beta chain. The authors acknowledged the small sample size as a limitation that may reduce accuracy. Compared with newly diagnosed patients, patients with persistent Graves' disease had lower TCR Shannon entropy and fewer highly expanded clones, which suggests clonal expansion. Preferential use of TRBV28, TRBJ1-2 and TRBJ2-5 was observed in persistent disease, whereas TRBV20-1 and TRBJ2-1 were favored in newly diagnosed disease. Patients with persistent disease shared more public clonotypes (over 2,500) than newly diagnosed patients did (approximately 970).

Library creation used multiplex PCR. The sample was run on an Illumina HiSeq 4000. iRepertoire HTBI primers and Arm-PCR amplification of CDR3 regions were used to construct TCR beta libraries. PCR products were gel purified before sequencing. The published analysis was carried out like this. Gene usage analysis of CDR3 amino acid clonotypes used the 60 to 80 TRBV and 14 to 15 TRBJ segments found across samples. COPE and FqMerger were used to merge the filtered high-quality paired reads into contigs. BLAST was used to align contigs to IMGT TRBV, TRBD and TRBJ reference genes, with CDR3 defined following IMGT. Any clonotype with a frequency above 0.1% was classified as a highly expanded clone. Shannon entropy was used to measure repertoire diversity, and the Gini coefficient was used to measure V-J evenness. Clonotypes shared by more than one individual were considered public. The public reads were quality trimmed at Q25 with fastp and then assembled into clones with MiXCR by TCRdb, keeping productive beta chains. One record per CDR3 amino acid sequence lists the most common genes and DNA. V and J calls and clone size were set by TCRdb, not the authors. A total of about 310,000 distinct CDR3 sequences appear in this sample, 22% of them only once. The ten largest clones take up 56% of the sample.

Reading the label with the study, this specimen's time point is: persistent/refractory GD, antithyroid drugs over 5 years with positive TRAb. RNA was extracted from PBMCs in TRIzol for both TCR sequencing and RNA sequencing. The diagnosis of Graves' disease followed American Thyroid Association guidelines. Recruitment of patients was carried out at an endocrinology department in Xi'an, China. Each patient gave 9 to 10 milliliters of peripheral blood, collected in an EDTA anticoagulant tube. Ficoll Paque Plus density gradient separation was used to isolate PBMCs, and no additional T cell sorting was done. An Agilent 2100 Bioanalyzer and agarose gel were used to check RNA quality, and a NanoDrop 2000 was used to measure RNA concentration.

The receptor was derived from a female donor with Graves disease. The chain couples TRBV30 to TRBJ1-1, and possibly TRBD1, on 5 matching bases. Material: peripheral blood mononuclear cells (PBMCs), obtained when the disease was refractory, from a patient treated with antithyroid drugs. The DNA is TGTGCCTGGAGTGGACAGACTCACACTGAAGCTTTCTTT. This gives the protein CAWSGQTHTEAFF. Reference TRBV30 and TRBJ1-1 genes cover what lies past the CDR3, so the full variable domain is SQTIHQWPATLVQPVGSPLSLECTVEGTSNPNLYWYRQAAGRGLQLLFYSVGIGQISSEVPQNLSASRPQDRQFILSSKKLLLSDSGFYLCAWSGQTHTEAFFGQGTRLTVV.